Reported below is one TCR beta chain. The antigen is not known. Researchers ran the PCR with 60 Vbeta and 13 Jbeta primers. Per the original data handling: Per a later analysis, the number of unique TCR beta chains was about 80 million, of which around 10 million were shared. The protocol was immunoSEQ multiplex PCR, while the TCRdb copy is restricted to in-frame clones and leaves out a portion. The DNA gave D and trimming, while V, J and clone size come from that table. The sample shows approximately 110,000 clones, 70% to 80% of them seen only once. This sample stems from a study of cytomegalovirus exposure and HLA in healthy donors. Whole-study findings and limits: It was assumed in the presence/absence analyses that sequencing depth was roughly uniform across donors. Cytomegalovirus association was listed for 164 TCR beta chains.

The CDR3 length is 15 residues. CDR1 is LNHDA and CDR2 is SQIVND in the germline V gene (reference sequence). Trimming took 4 bases from V and 2 from J, leaving 14 bases between them. Sequencing input: PBMCs. This receptor was obtained from a man aged 45-60 years in good health and CMV-seronegative. V is TRBV19 and J is TRBJ2-5, with D maybe TRBD1 (6 bases). CDR3 sequence reads: CASSTQRTVQETQYF. CDR3 in DNA: TGTGCCAGTAGTACGCAGAGGACAGTACAAGAGACCCAGTACTTC.